Each of the 18 T cell receptor beta chains below was sequenced from the same sample in a study of Graves' ophthalmopathy and Graves' hyperthyroidism. The TCR beta CDR3 regions underwent amplification from RNA transcripts. An initial RT-PCR round employing HTBI primers preceded a second-round multiplex PCR. TCRdb reprocessed the multiplex PCR reads with MiXCR, giving one entry per CDR3 protein. The table lists about 400,000 distinct CDR3 sequences, about a sixth of them singletons, with around 1.6% in the top ten. The sample taken for sequencing was peripheral blood. These receptors were collected from a woman aged 18-29 years with Graves' ophthalmopathy.

The chain carries TRBV11-2 and TRBJ1-1; tentative D call: TRBD1 (5 bases). The germline V and J ends were trimmed by 4 bases and 1 base, with 10 bases remaining between them. The CDR3 spans 14 residues. Germline assignment: CDR1 SGHAT and CDR2 FQNNGV. The CDR3 region is CASSSNTGNTEAFF. CDR3 DNA: TGTGCCAGCAGCTCAAACACAGGGAACACTGAAGCTTTCTTT.

This clonotype occurred many times. The chain couples TRBV7-2 to TRBJ2-5; 8 bases line up with TRBD2. Germline V gives CDR1 SGHTA, CDR2 FQGNSA. After removal of 5 bases from V and 0 bases from J, the junction contained 17 bases not matched to a gene. CDR3 length equals 19 residues. The CDR3 DNA reads TGTGCCAGCAGCCGCCCCACTAGCGGCCAAGATTTGTACCAAGAGACCCAGTACTTC. Protein sequence: CASSRPTSGQDLYQETQYF.

This clonotype was counted ten times or more. The chain couples TRBV12-3 or TRBV12-4 to TRBJ2-7; no clear D. Trimming pared 2 bases from V and 6 bases from J, leaving 5 bases between. This CDR3 region has 11 residues. CDR3 amino acids: CASSLLSEQYF. The CDR3 nucleotides are TGTGCCAGCAGTTTACTCTCCGAGCAGTACTTC.

This clonotype was seen at least ten times. The rearrangement uses TRBV12-3 or TRBV12-4 and TRBJ2-5; D unresolved. The V and J ends lost 2 bases and 5 bases respectively, with 9 bases between them. The CDR3 covers 13 residues. CDR3 coding DNA: TGTGCCAGCAGTTTAAAGGCTCTCGAGACCCAGTACTTC. Amino acid sequence: CASSLKALETQYF.

The chain carries TRBV6-5 and TRBJ1-5; D is uncertain. The V and J ends lost 3 bases and 1 base respectively, with 7 bases between them. Germline V gives CDR1 MNHEY, CDR2 SVGAGI. The CDR3 has 14 amino acids. CDR3: CASSYTASNQPQHF. The CDR3 DNA sequence: TGTGCCAGCAGTTATACGGCAAGCAATCAGCCCCAGCATTTT.

This clonotype was seen at least ten times. The chain employs TRBV7-2 and TRBJ2-7; 11 bases align to TRBD1. J gave up 5 bases and V 3 bases, and 3 bases lay outside the gene matches. Per germline, CDR1 SGHTA and CDR2 FQGNSA. This CDR3 region has 14 residues. The CDR3 sequence is CASSFGQGAHEQYF. The CDR3 nucleotides read TGTGCCAGCAGCTTCGGACAGGGGGCCCACGAGCAGTACTTC.

Ten or more counts support this clonotype. The rearrangement links TRBV12-3 or TRBV12-4 to TRBJ2-4, with D tentatively TRBD1 (5 bases). The V end lost 3 bases, the J end lost 0 bases, and 12 bases lay between the germline ends. This CDR3 region has 16 residues. The CDR3 is CASSFGAGLAKNIQYF. The CDR3 DNA is TGTGCCAGCAGTTTTGGGGCAGGGCTAGCCAAAAACATTCAGTACTTC.

This clonotype has a count of ten or more. The chain combines TRBV15 with TRBJ2-2, with a possible D match to TRBD2 (6 bases). CDR3 length: 16 residues. Germline V CDR1 and CDR2: LNHNV, YYDKDF (reference sequence). The V end was cut by 0 bases, the J end by 0 bases, with 8 bases between. CDR3 sequence reads: CATSREAGTNTGELFF. CDR3 DNA sequence: TGTGCCACCAGCAGAGAGGCGGGAACGAACACCGGGGAGCTGTTTTTT.

There are many counts of this clonotype. The chain recombines TRBV28 with TRBJ2-7; no firm D call. Germline V gives CDR1 MDHEN, CDR2 SYDVKM. This CDR3 comprises 12 residues. With 7 bases removed from V and 0 bases from J, the gap between germline ends came to 7 bases. The CDR3, as DNA: TGTGCCAGCACCAGGAGCTCCTACGAGCAGTACTTC. The encoded protein is CASTRSSYEQYF.

The chain links TRBV11-2 to TRBJ1-2; D gene unclear. Germline CDR1 is SGHAT and CDR2 is FQNNGV. V lost 6 bases and J lost 0, with 14 bases in between. CDR3 length: 15 residues. This CDR3 is CASRRTAISNYGYTF. CDR3 nucleotides: TGTGCCAGCAGAAGGACGGCTATCTCTAACTATGGCTACACCTTC.

In its sample, this clonotype was seen many times. This chain uses TRBV7-9 with TRBJ1-1; tentative D call: TRBD1 (5 bases). In germline, CDR1 is SEHNR, CDR2 FQNEAQ (reference sequence). The CDR3 extends over 12 amino acids. V gave up 4 bases and J gave up 8 bases, with 11 bases separating them. DNA of the CDR3: TGTGCCAGCAGCTCCATCGGGGGGGAAGCTTTCTTT. It is translated as CASSSIGGEAFF. The full variable domain, with the rest looked up from reference TRBV7-9 and TRBJ1-1, is DTGVSQNPRHKITKRGQNVTFRCDPISEHNRLYWYRQTLGQGPEFLTYFQNEAQLEKSRLLSDRFSAERPKGSFSTLEIQRTEQGDSAMYLCASSSIGGEAFFGQGTRLTVV.

The V gene is TRBV20-1, the J gene TRBJ2-4; the D gene is possibly TRBD1 (6 bases). The germline V gene encodes CDR1 DFQATT and CDR2 SNEGSKA (reference sequence). Trimming took off 3 bases at V and 0 bases at J, with 12 bases between the two ends. The CDR3 length is 15 residues. The CDR3 DNA reads TGCAGTGCTAGCCCCGGACAGAAAGCCAAAAACATTCAGTACTTC. It yields the protein CSASPGQKAKNIQYF.

This clonotype was found many times. The chain joins TRBV10-3 to TRBJ1-1; the D gene is possibly TRBD1 (6 bases). The CDR3 extends over 13 amino acids. Trimming shortened V by 2 bases and J by 3 bases, and 7 bases separated the two germline ends. CDR1 is ENHRY, CDR2 SYGVKD, per germline. The CDR3 sequence: CAISERQDTEAFF. Written as DNA, the CDR3 is TGTGCCATCAGTGAGAGACAGGACACTGAAGCTTTCTTT.

In its sample, this clonotype was seen many times. The genes are TRBV6-1 and TRBJ2-2; TRBD1 is a possible D gene (6 bases). V lost 6 bases, J lost 1 base, and 9 bases lay in between. Germline values: CDR1 MNHNS, CDR2 SASEGT. The CDR3 contains 14 residues. The CDR3 here is CASSLRGNTGELFF. CDR3 bases: TGTGCCAGCAGCCTCAGGGGGAACACCGGGGAGCTGTTTTTT.

This clonotype was counted many times. The chain has TRBV6-5 and TRBJ1-2, with TRBD1 identical over 8 bases. The CDR3 contains 13 residues. The ends lost 7 bases at V and 2 bases at J; junction bases unmatched: 3. Germline values: CDR1 MNHEY, CDR2 SVGAGI. For the CDR3, the DNA is TGTGCCAGCAAAGACAGGGGAAACTATGGCTACACCTTC. Residues: CASKDRGNYGYTF.

This clonotype has a count of ten or more. This rearrangement joins TRBV28 to TRBJ2-5, with D hard to call. V was cut by 3 bases and J by 5 bases, with 16 bases left in between. The germline gives CDR1 MDHEN, CDR2 SYDVKM. The CDR3 has 15 residues. As DNA, the CDR3 is TGTGCCAGCAGTTTGTCCCCCACGGATAGGGAGACCCAGTACTTC. As protein: CASSLSPTDRETQYF.

Worth noting for this clonotype: One junction end does not reproduce the germline sequence, and a read error may be involved. The chain is built from TRBV6-1 and TRBJ1-2; no reliable D call. Germline CDR1 reads MNHNS; CDR2 reads SASEGT. CDR3 size: 13 residues. The CDR3 sequence is CAISENSNYGYTF. The CDR3 DNA follows: TGTGCCATCAGTGAAAACAGCAACTATGGCTACACCTTC.

This clonotype was seen ten or more times. As DNA, the CDR3 is TGTGCCAGCACCCAGGGGACTGAAGCTTTCTTT. As protein: CASTQGTEAFF. The J gene is TRBJ1-1, the V gene TRBV5-5; D is perhaps TRBD1 (6 bases). There are 11 residues in the CDR3. Germline lookup yields CDR1 SGHKS and CDR2 YYEKEE (reference sequence). Trimming left V 6 bases short and J 5 bases short, with 8 bases between.